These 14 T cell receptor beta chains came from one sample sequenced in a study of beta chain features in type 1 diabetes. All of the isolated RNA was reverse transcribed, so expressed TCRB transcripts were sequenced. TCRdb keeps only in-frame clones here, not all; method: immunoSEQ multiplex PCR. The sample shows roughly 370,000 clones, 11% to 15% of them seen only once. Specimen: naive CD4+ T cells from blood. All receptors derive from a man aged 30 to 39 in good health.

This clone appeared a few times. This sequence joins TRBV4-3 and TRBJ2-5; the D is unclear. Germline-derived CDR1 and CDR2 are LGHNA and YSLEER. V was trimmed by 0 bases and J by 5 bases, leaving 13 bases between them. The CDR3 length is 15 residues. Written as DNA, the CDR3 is TGCGCCAGCAGCCAAGAGACGAGGTATCAGGAGACCCAGTACTTC. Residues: CASSQETRYQETQYF.

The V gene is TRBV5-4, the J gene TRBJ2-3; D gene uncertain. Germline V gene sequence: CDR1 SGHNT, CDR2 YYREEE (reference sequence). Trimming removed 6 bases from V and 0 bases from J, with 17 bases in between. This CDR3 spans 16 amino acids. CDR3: CASKGAAASSTDTQYF. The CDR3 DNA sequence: TGTGCCAGCAAAGGTGCGGCAGCCTCTAGCACAGATACGCAGTATTTT.

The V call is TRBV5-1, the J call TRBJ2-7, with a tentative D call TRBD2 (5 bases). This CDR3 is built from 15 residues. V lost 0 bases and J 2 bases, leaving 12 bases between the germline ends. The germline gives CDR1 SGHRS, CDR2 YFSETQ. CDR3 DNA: TGCGCCAGCAGCTTGGTCAGCGGATCCACCTACGAGCAGTACTTC. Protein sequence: CASSLVSGSTYEQYF.

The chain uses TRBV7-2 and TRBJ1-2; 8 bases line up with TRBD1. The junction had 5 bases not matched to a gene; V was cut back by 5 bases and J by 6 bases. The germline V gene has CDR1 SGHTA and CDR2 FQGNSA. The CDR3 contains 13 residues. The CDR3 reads CASSPDRVNGYTF. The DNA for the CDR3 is TGTGCCAGCAGCCCGGACAGGGTCAATGGCTACACCTTC.

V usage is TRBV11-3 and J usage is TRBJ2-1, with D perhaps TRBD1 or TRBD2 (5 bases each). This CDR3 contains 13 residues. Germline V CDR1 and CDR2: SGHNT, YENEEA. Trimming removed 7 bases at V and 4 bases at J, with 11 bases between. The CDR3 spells CASTPGAYNEQFF. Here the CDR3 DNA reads TGTGCCAGCACCCCCGGGGCTTACAATGAGCAGTTCTTC.

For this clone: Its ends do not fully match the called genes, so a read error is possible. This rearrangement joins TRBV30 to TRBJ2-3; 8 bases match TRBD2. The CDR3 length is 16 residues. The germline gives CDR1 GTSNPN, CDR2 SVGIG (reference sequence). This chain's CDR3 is CAGRGTAAGDADTQYF. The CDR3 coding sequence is TGTGCCGGGAGGGGGACCGCAGCGGGAGATGCGGATACGCAGTATTTT.

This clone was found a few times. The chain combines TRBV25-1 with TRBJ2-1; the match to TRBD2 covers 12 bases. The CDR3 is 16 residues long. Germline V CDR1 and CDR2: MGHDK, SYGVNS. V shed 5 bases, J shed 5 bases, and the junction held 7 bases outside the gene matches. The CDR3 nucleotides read TGTGCCAGCAGTCTAAAGACTAGCGGGAGTCACAATGAGCAGTTCTTC. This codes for CASSLKTSGSHNEQFF.

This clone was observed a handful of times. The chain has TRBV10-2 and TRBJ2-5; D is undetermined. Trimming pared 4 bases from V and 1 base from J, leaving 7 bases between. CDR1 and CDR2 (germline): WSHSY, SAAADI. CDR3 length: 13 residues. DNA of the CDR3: TGCGCCAGCAGTGGCCAGAGCCAAGAGACCCAGTACTTC. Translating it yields CASSGQSQETQYF.

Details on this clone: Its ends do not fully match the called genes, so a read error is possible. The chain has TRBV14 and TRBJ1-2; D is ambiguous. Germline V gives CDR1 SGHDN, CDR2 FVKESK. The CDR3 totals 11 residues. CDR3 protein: CASSQDIELSF. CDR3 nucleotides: TGTGCCAGCAGCCAAGATATCGAGCTGTCCTTC.

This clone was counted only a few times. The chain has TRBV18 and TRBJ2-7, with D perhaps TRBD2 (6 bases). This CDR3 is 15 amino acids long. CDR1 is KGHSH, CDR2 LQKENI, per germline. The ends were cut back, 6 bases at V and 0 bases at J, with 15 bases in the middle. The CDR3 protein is CASSPREGSSYEQYV. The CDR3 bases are TGTGCCAGCTCCCCGCGGGAAGGGTCCTCCTACGAGCAGTACGTC.

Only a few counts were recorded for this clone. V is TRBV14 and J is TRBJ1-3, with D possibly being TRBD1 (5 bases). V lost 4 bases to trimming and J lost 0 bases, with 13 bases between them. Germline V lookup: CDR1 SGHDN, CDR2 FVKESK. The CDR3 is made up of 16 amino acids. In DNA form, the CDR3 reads TGTGCCAGCAGCCTCCGGGACGTCAGCTCTGGAAACACCATATATTTT. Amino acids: CASSLRDVSSGNTIYF.

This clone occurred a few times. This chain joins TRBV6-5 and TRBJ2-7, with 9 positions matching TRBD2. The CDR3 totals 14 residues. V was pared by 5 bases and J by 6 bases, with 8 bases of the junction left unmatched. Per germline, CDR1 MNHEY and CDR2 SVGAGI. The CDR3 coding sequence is TGTGCCAGCAGTCGAGGGGCTAGCGGGACCGAGCAGTACGTC. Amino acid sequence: CASSRGASGTEQYV.

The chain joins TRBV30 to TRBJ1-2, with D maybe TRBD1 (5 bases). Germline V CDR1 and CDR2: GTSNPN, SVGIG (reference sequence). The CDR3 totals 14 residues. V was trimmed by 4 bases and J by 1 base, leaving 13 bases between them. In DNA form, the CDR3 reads TGTGCCTGGACAACGGGGCGGAGTAACTATGGCTACACCTTC. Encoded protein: CAWTTGRSNYGYTF.

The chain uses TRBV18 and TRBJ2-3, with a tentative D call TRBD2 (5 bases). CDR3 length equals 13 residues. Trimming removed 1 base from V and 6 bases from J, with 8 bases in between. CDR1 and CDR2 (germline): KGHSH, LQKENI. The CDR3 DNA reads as TGTGCCAGCTCACCACGAGGGTCGGATACGCAGTATTTT. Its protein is CASSPRGSDTQYF.